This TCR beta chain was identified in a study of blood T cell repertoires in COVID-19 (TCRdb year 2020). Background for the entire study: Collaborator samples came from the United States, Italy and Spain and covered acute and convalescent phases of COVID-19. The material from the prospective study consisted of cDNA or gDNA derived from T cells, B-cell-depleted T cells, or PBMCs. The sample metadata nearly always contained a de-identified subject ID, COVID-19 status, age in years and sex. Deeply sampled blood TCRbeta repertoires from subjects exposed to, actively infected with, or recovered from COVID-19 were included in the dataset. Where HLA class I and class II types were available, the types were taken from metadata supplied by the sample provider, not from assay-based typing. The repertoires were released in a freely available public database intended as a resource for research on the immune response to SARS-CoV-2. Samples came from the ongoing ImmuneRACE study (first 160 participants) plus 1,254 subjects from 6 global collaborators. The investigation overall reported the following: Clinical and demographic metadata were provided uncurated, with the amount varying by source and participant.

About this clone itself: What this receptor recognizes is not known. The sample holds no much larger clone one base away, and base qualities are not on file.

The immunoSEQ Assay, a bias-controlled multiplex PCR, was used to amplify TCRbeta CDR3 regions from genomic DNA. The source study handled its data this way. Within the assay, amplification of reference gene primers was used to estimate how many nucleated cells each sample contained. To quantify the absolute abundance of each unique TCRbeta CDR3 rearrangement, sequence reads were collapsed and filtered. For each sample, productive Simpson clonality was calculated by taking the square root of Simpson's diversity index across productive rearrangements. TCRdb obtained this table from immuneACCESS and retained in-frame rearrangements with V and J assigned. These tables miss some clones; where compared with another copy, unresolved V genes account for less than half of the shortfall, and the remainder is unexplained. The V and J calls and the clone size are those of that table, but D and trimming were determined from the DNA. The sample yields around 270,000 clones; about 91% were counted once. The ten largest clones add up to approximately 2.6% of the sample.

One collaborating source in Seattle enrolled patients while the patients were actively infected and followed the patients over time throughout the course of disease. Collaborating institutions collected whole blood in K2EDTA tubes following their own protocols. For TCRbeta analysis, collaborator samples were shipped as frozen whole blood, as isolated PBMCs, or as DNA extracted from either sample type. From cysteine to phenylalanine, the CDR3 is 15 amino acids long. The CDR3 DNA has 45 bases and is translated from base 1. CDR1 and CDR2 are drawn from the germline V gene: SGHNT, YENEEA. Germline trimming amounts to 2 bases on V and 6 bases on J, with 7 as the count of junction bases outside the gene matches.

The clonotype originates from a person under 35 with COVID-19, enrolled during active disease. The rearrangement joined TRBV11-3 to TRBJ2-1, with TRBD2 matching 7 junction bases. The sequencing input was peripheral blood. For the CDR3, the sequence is CASSLLAGLGNEQFF. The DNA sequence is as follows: TGTGCCAGCAGCTTATTAGCGGGCCTGGGCAATGAGCAGTTCTTC.